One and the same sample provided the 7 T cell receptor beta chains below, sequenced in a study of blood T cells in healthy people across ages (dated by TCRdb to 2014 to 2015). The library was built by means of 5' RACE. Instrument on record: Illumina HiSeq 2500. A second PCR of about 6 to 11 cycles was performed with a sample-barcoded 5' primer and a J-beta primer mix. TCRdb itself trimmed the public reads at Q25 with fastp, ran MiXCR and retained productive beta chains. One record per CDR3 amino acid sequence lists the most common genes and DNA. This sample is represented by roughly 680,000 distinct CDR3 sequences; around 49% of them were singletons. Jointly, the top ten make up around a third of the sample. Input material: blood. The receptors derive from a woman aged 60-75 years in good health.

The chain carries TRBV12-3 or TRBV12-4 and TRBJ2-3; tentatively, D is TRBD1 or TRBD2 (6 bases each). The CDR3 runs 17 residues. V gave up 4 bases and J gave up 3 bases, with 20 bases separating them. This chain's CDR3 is CASSSPSDRGGTDTQYF. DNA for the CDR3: TGTGCCAGCAGTTCCCCTAGCGACCGAGGGGGGACAGATACGCAGTATTTT.

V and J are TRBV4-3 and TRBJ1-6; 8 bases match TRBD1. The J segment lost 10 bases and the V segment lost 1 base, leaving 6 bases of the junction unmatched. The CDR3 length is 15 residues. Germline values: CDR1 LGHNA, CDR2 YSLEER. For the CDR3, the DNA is TGCGCCAGCAGCCAAGGGGCCAGGGGGCAGTCACCCCTCCACTTT. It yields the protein CASSQGARGQSPLHF.

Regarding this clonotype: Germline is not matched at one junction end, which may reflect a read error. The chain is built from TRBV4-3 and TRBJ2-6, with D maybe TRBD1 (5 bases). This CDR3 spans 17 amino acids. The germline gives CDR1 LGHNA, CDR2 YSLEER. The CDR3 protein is CTSSQDLPGTGANVLTF. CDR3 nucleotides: TGCACCAGCAGCCAAGATCTTCCAGGGACTGGGGCCAACGTCCTGACTTTC.

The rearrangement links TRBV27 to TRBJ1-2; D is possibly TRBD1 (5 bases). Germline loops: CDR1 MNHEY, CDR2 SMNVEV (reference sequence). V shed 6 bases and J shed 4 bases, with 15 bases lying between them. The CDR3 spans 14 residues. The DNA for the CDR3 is TGTGCCAGCAGCATTGAGGGGAGCTCCTATGGCTACACCTTC. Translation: CASSIEGSSYGYTF.

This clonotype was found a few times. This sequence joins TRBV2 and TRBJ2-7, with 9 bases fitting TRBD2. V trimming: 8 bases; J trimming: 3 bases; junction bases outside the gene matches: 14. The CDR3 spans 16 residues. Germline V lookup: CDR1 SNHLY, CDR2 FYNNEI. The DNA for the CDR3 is TGTGCCAGCGGATTGGAACTAGCGGGTAACTTCTACGAGCAGTACTTC. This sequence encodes CASGLELAGNFYEQYF.

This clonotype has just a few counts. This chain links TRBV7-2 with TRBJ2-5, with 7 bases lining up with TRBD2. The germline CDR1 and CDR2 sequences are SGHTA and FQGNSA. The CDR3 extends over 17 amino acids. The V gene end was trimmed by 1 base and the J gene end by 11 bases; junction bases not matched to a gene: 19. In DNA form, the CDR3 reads TGTGCCAGCAGCTTAGGTTCGGGAGCGGGAACGGGGGATGAGCAGTACTTC. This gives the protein CASSLGSGAGTGDEQYF.

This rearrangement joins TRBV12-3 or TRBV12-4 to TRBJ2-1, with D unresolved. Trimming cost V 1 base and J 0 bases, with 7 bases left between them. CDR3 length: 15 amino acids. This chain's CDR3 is CASSLEQSSYNEQFF. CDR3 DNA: TGTGCCAGCAGTTTAGAACAGAGCTCCTACAATGAGCAGTTCTTC.